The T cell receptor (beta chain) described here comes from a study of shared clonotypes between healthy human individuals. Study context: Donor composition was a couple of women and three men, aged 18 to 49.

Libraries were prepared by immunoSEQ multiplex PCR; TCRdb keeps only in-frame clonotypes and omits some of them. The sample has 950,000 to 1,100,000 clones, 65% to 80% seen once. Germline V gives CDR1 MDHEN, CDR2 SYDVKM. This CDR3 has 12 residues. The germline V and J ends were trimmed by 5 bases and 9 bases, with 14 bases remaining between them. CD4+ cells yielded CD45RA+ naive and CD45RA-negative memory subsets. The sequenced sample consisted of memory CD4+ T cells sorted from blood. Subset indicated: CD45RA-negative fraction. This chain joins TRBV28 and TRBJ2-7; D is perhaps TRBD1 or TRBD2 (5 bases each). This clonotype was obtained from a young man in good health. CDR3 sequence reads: CASSPGAAGQYF. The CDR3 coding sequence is TGTGCCAGCAGTCCCGGGGCGGCGGGGCAGTACTTC.